A selection of T cell receptor beta chains follows, all from one sample in a study of shared clonotypes between healthy human individuals. The protocol was immunoSEQ multiplex PCR, while the TCRdb copy is restricted to in-frame clones and leaves out a portion. The sample lists 1.4 million to 1.5 million clones; roughly 95% were seen once. Sequenced input: naive CD4+ T cells sorted from blood. These receptors were taken from a man in his thirties or forties in good health. The CDR3 runs from the conserved cysteine through the conserved F or W. D genes are given only for firm matches.

CDR3aa: CASSTTGVRGNTIYF
d_gene: TRBD1
j_gene: TRBJ1-3
v_gene: TRBV28

CDR3aa: CASSPRSTGDYGYTF
d_gene: TRBD1
j_gene: TRBJ1-2
v_gene: TRBV5-1

CDR3aa: CASSVPSGPTNNEQFF
d_gene: TRBD2
j_gene: TRBJ2-1
v_gene: TRBV6-1

CDR3aa: CSVENRQGPFTGANVLTF
d_gene: TRBD1
j_gene: TRBJ2-6
v_gene: TRBV29-1

CDR3aa: CASKAGQGRLEKLFF
d_gene: TRBD1
j_gene: TRBJ1-4
v_gene: TRBV2

CDR3aa: CASSLRGTNEQFF
d_gene: NA
j_gene: TRBJ2-1
v_gene: TRBV27

CDR3aa: CASSPLAGDSNEQFF
d_gene: TRBD2
j_gene: TRBJ2-1
v_gene: TRBV11-2

CDR3aa: CSGGGHSQETQYF
d_gene: NA
j_gene: TRBJ2-5
v_gene: TRBV29-1

CDR3aa: CASSLPIGDTEAFF
d_gene: NA
j_gene: TRBJ1-1
v_gene: TRBV27

CDR3aa: CASSTRTGDYEQYF
d_gene: TRBD1
j_gene: TRBJ2-7
v_gene: TRBV7-9

CDR3aa: CASSLEAGTADSGNTIYF
d_gene: NA
j_gene: TRBJ1-3
v_gene: TRBV5-1

CDR3aa: CASSARWTFSYEQYF
d_gene: NA
j_gene: TRBJ2-7
v_gene: TRBV27

CDR3aa: CASSGSQADTEAFF
d_gene: NA
j_gene: TRBJ1-1
v_gene: TRBV5-1

CDR3aa: CASSGSAQETQYF
d_gene: NA
j_gene: TRBJ2-5
v_gene: TRBV28

CDR3aa: CASRSELAGANVLTF
d_gene: NA
j_gene: TRBJ2-6
v_gene: TRBV6-1

CDR3aa: CASSINRDRFSYEQYF
d_gene: TRBD1
j_gene: TRBJ2-7
v_gene: TRBV5-1

CDR3aa: CASSGSSGANVLTF
d_gene: NA
j_gene: TRBJ2-6
v_gene: TRBV2

CDR3aa: CASSSTLTENTGELFF
d_gene: NA
j_gene: TRBJ2-2
v_gene: TRBV18

CDR3aa: CASSLVSYEQYF
d_gene: NA
j_gene: TRBJ2-7
v_gene: TRBV5-1

CDR3aa: CASSLTSHTQYF
d_gene: NA
j_gene: TRBJ2-3
v_gene: TRBV7-2

CDR3aa: CASSLAGVQGAKETQYF
d_gene: TRBD1
j_gene: TRBJ2-5
v_gene: TRBV11-2

CDR3aa: CASSQRGYNEQFF
d_gene: NA
j_gene: TRBJ2-1
v_gene: TRBV11-2

CDR3aa: CAIRPGTGSPTRSSYEQYF
d_gene: TRBD1
j_gene: TRBJ2-7
v_gene: TRBV10-3

CDR3aa: CASSTTGLNEKLFF
d_gene: NA
j_gene: TRBJ1-4
v_gene: TRBV19

CDR3aa: CSVGLRGGASSPKNIQYF
d_gene: NA
j_gene: TRBJ2-4
v_gene: TRBV29-1

CDR3aa: CASSEGSYEQYF
d_gene: NA
j_gene: TRBJ2-7
v_gene: TRBV6-1

CDR3aa: CSVPEPQHF
d_gene: NA
j_gene: TRBJ1-5
v_gene: TRBV29-1

CDR3aa: CASSLWNTDTQYF
d_gene: NA
j_gene: TRBJ2-3
v_gene: TRBV5-6

CDR3aa: CASRASGSRYNEQFF
d_gene: TRBD2
j_gene: TRBJ2-1
v_gene: TRBV10-1

CDR3aa: CASSLKGAYNYGYTF
d_gene: TRBD1
j_gene: TRBJ1-2
v_gene: TRBV2

CDR3aa: CAKDRDRTSTDTQYF
d_gene: TRBD1
j_gene: TRBJ2-3
v_gene: TRBV10-1

CDR3aa: CASSPGTSGSYNEQFF
d_gene: TRBD2
j_gene: TRBJ2-1
v_gene: TRBV5-1

CDR3aa: CASSFLAGGPYNEQFF
d_gene: TRBD2
j_gene: TRBJ2-1
v_gene: TRBV6-5

CDR3aa: CSAADIWERQAFF
d_gene: NA
j_gene: TRBJ1-1
v_gene: TRBV29-1

CDR3aa: CATGQSYNEQFF
d_gene: NA
j_gene: TRBJ2-1
v_gene: TRBV19

CDR3aa: CASSVETSGPEQFF
d_gene: TRBD2
j_gene: TRBJ2-1
v_gene: TRBV10-2

CDR3aa: CASKRMLTQETQYF
d_gene: NA
j_gene: TRBJ2-5
v_gene: TRBV27

CDR3aa: CASSLGFTGRKNTEAFF
d_gene: NA
j_gene: TRBJ1-1
v_gene: TRBV7-2

CDR3aa: CASKLAGGYEQYF
d_gene: TRBD2
j_gene: TRBJ2-7
v_gene: TRBV11-2

CDR3aa: CATSRRRVTDTQYF
d_gene: NA
j_gene: TRBJ2-3
v_gene: TRBV15

CDR3aa: CASSFRTGAYEQYF
d_gene: TRBD1
j_gene: TRBJ2-7
v_gene: TRBV5-1

CDR3aa: CASSRPSGTGWGEQYF
d_gene: TRBD1
j_gene: TRBJ2-7
v_gene: TRBV7-2

CDR3aa: CASSLERGETQYF
d_gene: NA
j_gene: TRBJ2-5
v_gene: TRBV7-2

CDR3aa: CASSLVAIEQYF
d_gene: NA
j_gene: TRBJ2-7
v_gene: TRBV7-2

CDR3aa: CATSTITGGVGELFF
d_gene: TRBD1
j_gene: TRBJ2-2
v_gene: TRBV15

CDR3aa: CASRSGLANNEQFF
d_gene: TRBD2
j_gene: TRBJ2-1
v_gene: TRBV7-8

CDR3aa: CASSPGRDTQYF
d_gene: NA
j_gene: TRBJ2-3
v_gene: TRBV11-2

CDR3aa: CASTHSRGPRDTQYF
d_gene: TRBD1
j_gene: TRBJ2-3
v_gene: TRBV7-8

CDR3aa: CASSLEGMIAKNIQYF
d_gene: NA
j_gene: TRBJ2-4
v_gene: TRBV27

CDR3aa: CASRFRGGEKLFF
d_gene: NA
j_gene: TRBJ1-4
v_gene: TRBV2

CDR3aa: CASSFTGLGEKLFF
d_gene: NA
j_gene: TRBJ1-4
v_gene: TRBV5-4

CDR3aa: CASSPLAGGTDTQYF
d_gene: TRBD2
j_gene: TRBJ2-3
v_gene: TRBV14

CDR3aa: CASRLGSNTQYF
d_gene: NA
j_gene: TRBJ2-3
v_gene: TRBV11-2